This record looks at one TCR beta chain sequence and its context. This sample was taken from a study of technical replicates of blood from a few donors. This table comes from immunoSEQ multiplex PCR, and its TCRdb copy is limited to in-frame clones, with some not included. There are fewer than 95,000 clones in the sample; roughly 90% occur only once, and around 0.26% lies in the top ten. Trimming shortened V by 5 bases and J by 3 bases, and 14 bases separated the two germline ends. This CDR3 spans 14 amino acids. CDR1 and CDR2 (germline): SGHRS, YFSETQ. This TCR was sampled from a human donor in good health. The V call is TRBV5-1, the J call TRBJ2-5, with D possibly matching TRBD2 (5 bases). The sequencing input was T cells isolated from PBMCs. CDR3 sequence: CASSRGSGKETQYF. The CDR3 nucleotides are TGCGCCAGCAGTAGAGGATCGGGGAAAGAGACCCAGTACTTC.